The entry below gives a single T cell receptor beta chain sequence along with its context. The antigen is undetermined. The data stem from a study of cytomegalovirus exposure and HLA in healthy donors. Study findings and constraints: In an earlier analysis, productive rearrangement rates for most beta V segments clustered near 87% or 30%. One variant, a missense change in DCLRE1C, was linked in a later analysis to TCR beta V- and J-gene trimming. Most subjects' HLA-A and HLA-B alleles were reportedly predicted from TCR beta sequences. Follow-up analysis found HLA locus-dependent TCR association rates, highest for DRB1 and lowest for HLA-C.

The CDR3 contains 14 residues. Germline V gene sequence: CDR1 SGHTA, CDR2 FQGNSA. V gave up 1 base and J gave up 8 bases; unmatched junction bases: 7. Primers for the PCR totalled 60 Vbeta and 13 Jbeta. The table came from immunoSEQ multiplex PCR; TCRdb's copy has only in-frame clones and leaves some out. The profile shows over 100,000 clones, 70% of them singletons. The chain couples TRBV7-2 to TRBJ1-2; TRBD1 aligns across 7 bases. This receptor was taken from a young man in good health and CMV-seropositive. The sequenced sample consisted of PBMCs. The CDR3 region is CASSLDRGSSGYTF. CDR3 DNA sequence: TGTGCCAGCAGCTTAGACAGGGGATCGTCGGGCTACACCTTC.